The rows below give T cell receptor beta chains drawn from one sample of a study of cytomegalovirus exposure and HLA in healthy donors. Only in-frame clones appear in the TCRdb table, and some are missing; sequencing was by immunoSEQ multiplex PCR. The sample contains 150,000 to 200,000 clones, roughly 80% of which appear only once. The sequenced sample consisted of PBMCs. All receptors derive from a woman between 45 and 60 years old in good health and CMV-seropositive. The CDR3 runs from the conserved cysteine through the conserved F or W. The D gene is left open where the match is weak. Part of the rows lack a size; the others show once, few, many or a class for expanded clones.

j_gene,abundance,v_gene,d_gene,CDR3aa,CDR3nt
TRBJ2-1,.,TRBV18,.,CASSPIRGLYNEQFF,TGTGCCAGCTCTCCTATCAGGGGCCTCTACAATGAGCAGTTCTTC
TRBJ2-1,once,TRBV10-1,.,CASSEEISRNEQFF,TGCGCCAGCAGTGAGGAGATTTCGCGCAATGAGCAGTTCTTC
TRBJ2-2,.,TRBV7-8,TRBD1,CASRPGQANTGELFF,TGTGCCAGTAGACCGGGACAGGCTAACACCGGGGAGCTGTTTTTT
TRBJ2-2,few,TRBV10-2,TRBD2,CASESWRGGGINTGELFF,TGCGCCAGCGAATCCTGGAGGGGCGGGGGGATTAACACCGGGGAGCTGTTTTTT
TRBJ2-5,.,TRBV5-1,.,CASTEGGGQETQYF,TGCGCCAGCACCGAGGGAGGGGGCCAAGAGACCCAGTACTTC
TRBJ2-3,once,TRBV5-1,TRBD2,CASRGTSGGAPDTQYF,TGCGCCAGCAGGGGGACTAGCGGGGGGGCACCAGATACGCAGTATTTT
TRBJ2-2,.,TRBV5-4,TRBD1,CASSSRNRGTGELFF,TGTGCCAGCAGCTCCCGCAACAGGGGAACCGGGGAGCTGTTTTTT
TRBJ1-5,once,TRBV4-1,TRBD1,CASSHVGQGENQPQHF,TGCGCCAGCAGCCATGTTGGACAGGGCGAAAATCAGCCCCAGCATTTT
TRBJ1-3,.,TRBV27,.,CASSLPPGQSSGNTIYF,TGTGCCAGCAGTCTACCGCCGGGACAAAGTTCGGGAAACACCATATATTTT
TRBJ1-3,.,TRBV30,TRBD1,CAWDGTVSGNTIYF,TGTGCCTGGGATGGGACAGTCTCTGGAAACACCATATATTTT
TRBJ2-2,.,TRBV6-1,.,CASSEVPGMYTGELFF,TGTGCCAGCAGTGAAGTCCCAGGGATGTACACCGGGGAGCTGTTTTTT
TRBJ2-3,once,TRBV5-6,TRBD2,CASTGGLAGGGETDTQYF,TGTGCCAGCACCGGGGGACTAGCGGGTGGGGGAGAGACAGATACGCAGTATTTT
TRBJ2-3,.,TRBV30,.,CAWSVLTADTQYF,TGTGCCTGGAGTGTACTCACAGCAGATACGCAGTATTTT
TRBJ1-5,.,TRBV19,.,CASSSYHRDNQPQHF,TGTGCCAGTAGTAGTTATCACAGGGACAATCAGCCCCAGCATTTT
TRBJ2-1,.,TRBV10-3,TRBD1,CAISGTDRGPYNEQFF,TGTGCCATCAGTGGAACGGACAGGGGGCCCTACAATGAGCAGTTCTTC
TRBJ1-6,once,TRBV30,.,CAWSLLGAYNSPLHF,TGTGCCTGGAGTCTCCTGGGGGCGTATAATTCACCCCTCCACTTT
TRBJ2-5,.,TRBV9,TRBD2,CASSGTSGGAGETQYF,TGTGCCAGCAGCGGGACTAGCGGGGGGGCTGGAGAGACCCAGTACTTC
TRBJ1-5,.,TRBV5-6,.,CASSRGGQPQHF,TGTGCCAGCAGCCGTGGGGGCCAGCCCCAGCATTTT
TRBJ2-7,.,TRBV19,.,CASSMGHTYEQYF,TGTGCCAGTAGTATGGGACATACCTACGAGCAGTACTTC
TRBJ1-4,once,TRBV7-6,.,CASSLASQITEKLFF,TGTGCCAGCAGCTTAGCCAGTCAAATAACTGAAAAACTGTTTTTT
TRBJ2-4,.,TRBV7-9,TRBD2,CASSLGAGGILAKNIQYF,TGTGCCAGCAGCTTAGGAGCGGGGGGCATCCTAGCCAAAAACATCCAGTACTTC
TRBJ2-5,.,TRBV13,TRBD1,CASSLGRQGQETQYF,TGTGCCAGCAGCTTAGGGCGACAGGGTCAAGAGACCCAGTACTTC
TRBJ1-2,.,TRBV19,.,CASSSPGGSPNYGYTF,TGTGCCAGTAGTTCACCCGGGGGGAGTCCTAACTATGGCTACACCTTC
TRBJ1-5,.,TRBV25-1,.,CASSTHQPQHF,TGTGCCAGCAGTACTCATCAGCCCCAGCATTTT
TRBJ2-7,.,TRBV5-1,TRBD1,CASSKDRGNEQYF,TGCGCCAGCTCCAAGGACAGGGGAAACGAGCAGTACTTC
TRBJ2-7,.,TRBV5-1,TRBD1,CASKRDSTDYEQYF,TGCGCCAGCAAACGGGACAGCACAGACTACGAGCAGTACTTC
TRBJ1-2,.,TRBV7-9,.,CSSMSGDYGYTF,TGTTCCAGTATGTCCGGGGACTATGGCTACACCTTC
TRBJ2-5,.,TRBV5-1,.,CASSQALAEKETQYF,TGCGCCAGCAGCCAGGCCCTAGCAGAGAAAGAGACCCAGTACTTC
TRBJ1-2,few,TRBV18,TRBD1,CASSSQGEGYTF,TGTGCCAGCTCATCACAGGGGGAGGGCTACACCTTC
TRBJ1-5,once,TRBV4-2,.,CASSQEAGLAPQHF,TGTGCCAGCAGCCAAGAAGCCGGGTTGGCGCCCCAGCATTTT
TRBJ1-1,.,TRBV4-1,.,CASSQGAEAFF,TGTGCCAGCAGCCAAGGGGCCGAAGCTTTCTTT
TRBJ1-3,.,TRBV19,.,CASRRDGFTKGNTIYF,TGTGCCAGTAGGCGGGACGGCTTTACGAAGGGAAACACCATATATTTT
TRBJ1-2,.,TRBV7-9,.,CASSSSGIDYGYTF,TGTGCCAGCAGCTCTTCGGGGATCGACTATGGCTACACCTTC
TRBJ2-5,once,TRBV5-1,TRBD1,CASSPRTGGRETQYF,TGCGCCAGCAGCCCTAGGACAGGGGGTAGAGAGACCCAGTACTTC
TRBJ2-5,.,TRBV19,TRBD2,CASSVAGEQETQYF,TGTGCCAGTAGTGTAGCGGGGGAGCAAGAGACCCAGTACTTC
TRBJ2-3,.,TRBV5-1,TRBD1,CASRSDLWTGTTDTQYF,TGCGCCAGCAGATCAGATCTTTGGACAGGAACCACAGATACGCAGTATTTT
TRBJ1-4,once,TRBV5-1,.,CASRPGQSRRKLFF,TGCGCCAGCAGACCCGGACAGTCGAGGCGAAAACTGTTTTTT
TRBJ2-7,.,TRBV7-9,TRBD1,CSSSLVVGQGYEQYF,TGTTCCAGCAGCTTAGTCGTCGGACAGGGCTACGAGCAGTACTTC
TRBJ1-6,.,TRBV5-5,TRBD1,CASSQRQGAGSPLHF,TGTGCCAGCAGCCAGAGACAGGGCGCGGGGTCACCCCTCCACTTT
TRBJ1-4,.,TRBV10-3,.,CAISESMGEGEKLFF,TGTGCCATCAGTGAGTCGATGGGTGAGGGTGAAAAACTGTTTTTT
TRBJ1-4,once,TRBV5-1,.,CASSLDSKNEKLFF,TGCGCCAGCAGCCTGGACAGTAAGAATGAAAAACTGTTTTTT
TRBJ1-1,.,TRBV5-1,.,CASSFLRQDAEAFF,TGCGCCAGCAGCTTCTTAAGACAGGACGCTGAAGCTTTCTTT
TRBJ2-3,.,TRBV6-6,TRBD2,CASSISGGADTQYF,TGTGCCAGCAGTATCTCCGGGGGGGCAGATACGCAGTATTTT
TRBJ2-3,.,TRBV13,.,CASSWDSPTDTQYF,TGTGCCAGCAGCTGGGACTCCCCCACAGATACGCAGTATTTT
TRBJ1-6,.,TRBV29-1,.,CSVLYSLDSPLHF,TGCAGCGTTTTATACAGCTTAGATTCACCCCTCCACTTT
TRBJ1-1,.,TRBV19,TRBD1,CASSRRQGAGATEAFF,TGTGCCAGTAGTAGACGACAGGGGGCGGGGGCCACTGAAGCTTTCTTT
TRBJ2-5,.,TRBV2,TRBD2,CASSPWRGGETQYF,TGTGCCAGCAGCCCCTGGCGGGGGGGAGAGACCCAGTACTTC
TRBJ2-1,few,TRBV19,TRBD2,CASSIDLASGAYNEQFF,TGTGCCAGTAGTATAGATTTAGCTAGCGGGGCATACAATGAGCAGTTCTTC